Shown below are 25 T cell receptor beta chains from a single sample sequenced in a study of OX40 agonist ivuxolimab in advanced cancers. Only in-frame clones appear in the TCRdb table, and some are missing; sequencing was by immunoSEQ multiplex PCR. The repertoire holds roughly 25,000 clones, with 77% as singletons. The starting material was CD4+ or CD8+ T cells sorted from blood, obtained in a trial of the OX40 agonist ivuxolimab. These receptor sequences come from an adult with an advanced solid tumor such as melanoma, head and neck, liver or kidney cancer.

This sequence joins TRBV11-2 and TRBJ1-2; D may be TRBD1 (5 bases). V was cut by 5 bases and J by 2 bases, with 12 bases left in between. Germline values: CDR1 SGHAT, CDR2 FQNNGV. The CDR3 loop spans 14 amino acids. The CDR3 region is CASSPPAGNYGYTF. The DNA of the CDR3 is TGTGCCAGCAGCCCCCCGGCAGGGAACTATGGCTACACCTTC.

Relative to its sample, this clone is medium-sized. The DNA of the CDR3 is TGTGCCAGCAGCTTAACCTACGAGCAGTACTTC. This codes for CASSLTYEQYF. This chain connects TRBV7-9 to TRBJ2-7; D gene ambiguous. Germline V gene lookup returns CDR1 SEHNR and CDR2 FQNEAQ (reference sequence). Trimming stripped 2 bases from V and 2 bases from J, with 1 base between. The CDR3 has 11 residues.

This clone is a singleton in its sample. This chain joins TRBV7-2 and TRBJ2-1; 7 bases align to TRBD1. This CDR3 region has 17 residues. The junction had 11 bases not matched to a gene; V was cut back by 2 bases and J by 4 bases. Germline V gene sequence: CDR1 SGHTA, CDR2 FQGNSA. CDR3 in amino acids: CASSLMDGTDLYNEQFF. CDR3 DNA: TGTGCCAGCAGCTTAATGGACGGGACAGACTTATACAATGAGCAGTTCTTC.

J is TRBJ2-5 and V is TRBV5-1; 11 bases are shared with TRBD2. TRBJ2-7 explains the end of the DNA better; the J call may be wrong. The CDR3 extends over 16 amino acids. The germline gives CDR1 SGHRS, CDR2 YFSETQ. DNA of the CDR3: TGCGCCAGCAGCTTGGAACTAGCGGGAGTACTCTACGAGCAGTACTTC. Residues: CASSLELAGVLYEQYF.

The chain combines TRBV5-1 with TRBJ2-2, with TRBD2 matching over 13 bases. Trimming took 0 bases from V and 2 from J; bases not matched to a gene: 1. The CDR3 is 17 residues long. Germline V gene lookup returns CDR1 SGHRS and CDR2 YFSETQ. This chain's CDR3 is CASSLGLAGGNTGELFF. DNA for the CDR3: TGCGCCAGCAGCTTGGGACTAGCGGGGGGAAACACCGGGGAGCTGTTTTTT.

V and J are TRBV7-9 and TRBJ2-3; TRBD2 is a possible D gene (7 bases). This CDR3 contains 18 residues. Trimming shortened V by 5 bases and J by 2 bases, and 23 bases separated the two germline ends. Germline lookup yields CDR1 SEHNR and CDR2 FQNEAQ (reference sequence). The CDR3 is CASSRPRGGADTTDTQYF. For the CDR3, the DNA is TGTGCCAGCAGCAGACCTAGGGGGGGAGCGGACACCACAGATACGCAGTATTTT. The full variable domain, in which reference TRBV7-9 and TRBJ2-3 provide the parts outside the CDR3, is DTGVSQNPRHKITKRGQNVTFRCDPISEHNRLYWYRQTLGQGPEFLTYFQNEAQLEKSRLLSDRFSAERPKGSFSTLEIQRTEQGDSAMYLCASSRPRGGADTTDTQYFGPGTRLTVL.

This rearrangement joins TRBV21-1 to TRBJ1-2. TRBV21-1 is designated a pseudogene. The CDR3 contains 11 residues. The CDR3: CASSTRRGYTF. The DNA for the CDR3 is TGTGCCAGCAGCACTAGGAGAGGCTACACCTTC.

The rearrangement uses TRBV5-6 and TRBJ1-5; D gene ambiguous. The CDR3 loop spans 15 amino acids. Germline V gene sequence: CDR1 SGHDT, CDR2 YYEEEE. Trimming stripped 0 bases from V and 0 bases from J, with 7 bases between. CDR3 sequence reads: CASSLGLYSNQPQHF. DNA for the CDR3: TGTGCCAGCAGCTTGGGCCTATATAGCAATCAGCCCCAGCATTTT.

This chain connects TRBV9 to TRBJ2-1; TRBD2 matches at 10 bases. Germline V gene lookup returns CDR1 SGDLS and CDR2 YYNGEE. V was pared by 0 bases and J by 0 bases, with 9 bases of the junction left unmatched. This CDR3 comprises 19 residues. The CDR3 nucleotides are TGTGCCAGCAGCGTAGGTCTAGCGGGAGAGGTGAGCTCCTACAATGAGCAGTTCTTC. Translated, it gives CASSVGLAGEVSSYNEQFF.

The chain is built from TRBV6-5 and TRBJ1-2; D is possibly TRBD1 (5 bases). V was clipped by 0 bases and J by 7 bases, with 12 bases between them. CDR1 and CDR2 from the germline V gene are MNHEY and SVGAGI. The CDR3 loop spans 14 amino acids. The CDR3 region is CASSYSATGRGYTF. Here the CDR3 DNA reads TGTGCCAGCAGTTACTCGGCTACAGGACGTGGCTACACCTTC.

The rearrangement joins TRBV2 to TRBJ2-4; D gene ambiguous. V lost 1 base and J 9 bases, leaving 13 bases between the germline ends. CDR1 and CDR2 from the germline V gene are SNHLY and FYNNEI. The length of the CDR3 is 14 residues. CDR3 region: CASSEVRVNGIQYF. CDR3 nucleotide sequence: TGTGCCAGCAGTGAAGTGCGTGTGAATGGCATTCAGTACTTC. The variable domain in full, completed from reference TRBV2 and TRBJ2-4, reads EPEVTQTPSHQVTQMGQEVILRCVPISNHLYFYWYRQILGQKVEFLVSFYNNEISEKSEIFDDQFSVERPDGSNFTLKIRSTKLEDSAMYFCASSEVRVNGIQYFGAGTRLSVL.

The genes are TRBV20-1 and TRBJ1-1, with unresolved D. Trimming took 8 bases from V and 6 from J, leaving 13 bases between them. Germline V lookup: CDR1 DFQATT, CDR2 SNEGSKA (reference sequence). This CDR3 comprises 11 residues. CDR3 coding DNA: TGCAGTTCCTTCTCTGGGCCTGAAGCTTTCTTT. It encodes CSSFSGPEAFF.

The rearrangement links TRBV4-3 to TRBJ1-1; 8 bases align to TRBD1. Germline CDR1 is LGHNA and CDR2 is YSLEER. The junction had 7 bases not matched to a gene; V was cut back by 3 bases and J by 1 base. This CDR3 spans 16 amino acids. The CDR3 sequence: CASSQGIGTGNTEAFF. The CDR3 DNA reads TGCGCCAGCAGCCAGGGGATTGGGACAGGGAACACTGAAGCTTTCTTT.

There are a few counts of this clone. The CDR3 DNA reads TGTGCCAGCAGTGTCGGGACCGGTAACACTGAAGCTTTCTTT. This sequence encodes CASSVGTGNTEAFF. The rearrangement joins TRBV6-1 to TRBJ1-1; D may be TRBD1 (5 bases). V was shortened by 4 bases and J by 2 bases, with 11 bases between the two germline ends. The CDR3 totals 14 residues. CDR1 MNHNS and CDR2 SASEGT come from the germline V gene.

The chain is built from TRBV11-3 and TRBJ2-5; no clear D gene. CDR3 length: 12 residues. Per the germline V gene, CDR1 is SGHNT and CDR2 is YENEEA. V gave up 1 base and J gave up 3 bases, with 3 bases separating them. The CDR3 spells CASSLGKETQYF. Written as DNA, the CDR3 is TGTGCCAGCAGCTTAGGGAAAGAGACCCAGTACTTC.

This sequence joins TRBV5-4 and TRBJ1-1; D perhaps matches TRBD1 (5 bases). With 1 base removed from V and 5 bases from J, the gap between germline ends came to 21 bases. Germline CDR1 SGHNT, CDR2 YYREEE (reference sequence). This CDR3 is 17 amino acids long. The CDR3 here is CASSLSFSGGSITEAFF. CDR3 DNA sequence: TGTGCCAGCAGCTTGAGTTTTTCGGGGGGTTCAATTACTGAAGCTTTCTTT.

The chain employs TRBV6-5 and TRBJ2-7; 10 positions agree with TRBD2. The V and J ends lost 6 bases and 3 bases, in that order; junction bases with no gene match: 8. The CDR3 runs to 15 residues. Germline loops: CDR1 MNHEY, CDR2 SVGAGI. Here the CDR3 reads CASSPSGSGFYEQYF. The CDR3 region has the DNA TGTGCCAGCAGCCCTAGCGGGAGCGGTTTCTACGAGCAGTACTTC.

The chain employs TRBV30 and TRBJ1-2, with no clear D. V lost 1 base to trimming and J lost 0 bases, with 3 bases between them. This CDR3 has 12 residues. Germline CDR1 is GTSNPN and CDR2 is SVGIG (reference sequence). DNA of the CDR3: TGTGCCTGGAGTGGCACTAACTATGGCTACACCTTC. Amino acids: CAWSGTNYGYTF.

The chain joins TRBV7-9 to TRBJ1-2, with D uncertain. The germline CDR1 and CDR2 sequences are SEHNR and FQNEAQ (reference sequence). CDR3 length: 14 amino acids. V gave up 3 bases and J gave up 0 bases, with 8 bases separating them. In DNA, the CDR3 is TGTGCCAGCAGCTTCGAAATCCCTAACTATGGCTACACCTTC. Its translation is CASSFEIPNYGYTF.

This CDR3 is CASNPSGRTHTEAFF. As DNA, the CDR3 is TGTGCCAGCAACCCATCGGGGAGAACGCACACTGAAGCTTTCTTT. The chain recombines TRBV4-2 with TRBJ1-1; unclear D gene. CDR3 length equals 15 residues. The germline V gene has CDR1 LGHNA and CDR2 YNFKEQ. Trimming pared 7 bases from V and 3 bases from J, leaving 18 bases between.

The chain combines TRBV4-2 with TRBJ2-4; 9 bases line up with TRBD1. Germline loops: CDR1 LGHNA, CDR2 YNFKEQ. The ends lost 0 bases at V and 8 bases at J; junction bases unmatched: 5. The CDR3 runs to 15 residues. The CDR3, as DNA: TGTGCCAGCAGCCAAGAAGGGACAGGGAGAGACATTCAGTACTTC. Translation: CASSQEGTGRDIQYF.

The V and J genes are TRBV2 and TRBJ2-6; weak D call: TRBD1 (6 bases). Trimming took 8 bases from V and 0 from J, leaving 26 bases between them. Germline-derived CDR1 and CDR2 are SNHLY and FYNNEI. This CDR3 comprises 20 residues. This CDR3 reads CASSNLGTPNSFSGANVLTF. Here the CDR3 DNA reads TGTGCCAGCTCTAATCTCGGGACACCTAACTCATTCTCTGGGGCCAACGTCCTGACTTTC.

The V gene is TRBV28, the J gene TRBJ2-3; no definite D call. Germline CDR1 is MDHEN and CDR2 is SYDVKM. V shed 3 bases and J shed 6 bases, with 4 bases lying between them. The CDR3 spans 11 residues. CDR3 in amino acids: CASSFVDTQYF. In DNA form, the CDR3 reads TGTGCCAGCAGTTTTGTCGATACGCAGTATTTT.

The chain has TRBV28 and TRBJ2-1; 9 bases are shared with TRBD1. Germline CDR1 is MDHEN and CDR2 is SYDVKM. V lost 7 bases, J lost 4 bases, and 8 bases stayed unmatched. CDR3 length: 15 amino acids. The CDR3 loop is CASTTGQGLYNEQFF. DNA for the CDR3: TGTGCCAGCACTACCGGACAGGGGTTGTACAATGAGCAGTTCTTC.

The CDR3 DNA follows: TGTGCCAGCAGTTACTCCGGACAGGGAAACACTGAAGCTTTCTTT. Amino acids: CASSYSGQGNTEAFF. The gene calls are TRBV6-5 and TRBJ1-1; 8 positions match TRBD1. J was trimmed by 2 bases and V by 0 bases; bases with no gene match: 2. CDR1 is MNHEY, CDR2 SVGAGI, per germline. This CDR3 is built from 15 residues.